This T cell receptor (beta chain) originates from a study of shared clonotypes between healthy human individuals (dated by TCRdb to about 2020). The study in broad terms: The cohort included a few men and two women between 18 and 49 years of age. To increase sequencing depth and limit assay-specific biases, TCR repertoire library preparation and sequencing were carried out by different laboratories using diverse techniques. To estimate repertoire size and how much clonotypes are shared between individuals, the study performed deep sequencing of blood TCR repertoires from a few healthy adults. Leukapheresis yielded between about 0.85 and 9.5 billion PBMCs per donor.

Points the paper makes about the study in general: Sampling was limited to blood, and TCR repertoires in tissue likely differ from TCR repertoires in blood. Pairwise subsampling indicated that sequencing depth was expected to affect the degree of clonotype sharing among donors. The genetic and exposure-history diversity represented was limited by the small number of donors.

Using the deep immunoSEQ assay, multiplex PCR amplified TCR CDR3 regions from genomic DNA. Extracted genomic DNA from each cell subset was distributed evenly across all wells of several immunoSEQ 96-well plates, and each plate was treated as a replicate. For unsorted PBMC, around 300 ng genomic DNA, equal to 30,000 or so T cell genomes, was loaded into each replicate PCR. Ten immunoSEQ deep assay plates were used to sequence the unsorted PBMC genomic DNA. Purified libraries were measured with a Qubit 3.0 fluorometer, size-checked on a Bioanalyzer 2100, and measured again with the KAPA Library Quantification kit. A separate single-read 150-cycle Illumina NextSeq 550 flow cell was used to sequence each immunoSEQ 96-well plate. The source study handled its data this way. Because the immunoSEQ output held only junctional sequences and lacked quality scores, the filtering could not match the filtering applied to full-length reads. Sequences were annotated with PyIR, a Python wrapper for IgBLAST v1.9, using IMGT germline references to assign V/J genes and CDR3. Reads were removed for weak V/J assignments (E-value above 1e-6), missing CDR3, stop codons, out-of-frame junctions, or ambiguous translated residues. V3J clonotypes were defined as sequences sharing an identical inferred V gene, J gene, and CDR3 amino acid sequence. The percentage overlap between two repertoires was calculated by dividing the number of shared unique clonotypes by the size of the smaller repertoire. Three approaches were used to assess repertoire richness: RTK rarefaction, the Chao1 estimator, and Recon v2.1 estimates of unobserved clonotypes. In its TCRdb copy, this immuneACCESS table keeps in-frame sequences only and misses some clones. Where compared with another copy, unresolved V genes explain less than half of these, and the others have no known cause. For V, J and clone size, that table is used; D and trimming come from the DNA. The sample yields about 560,000 clones; about 80% were counted once. The ten largest clonotypes hold about 12% of the sample.

Details on this clone: The specificity of this receptor is unknown. No quality values exist for individual bases; no much larger clone is one base distant.

Healthy HIV-negative adults with no recently reported acute infections or vaccinations were included as donors. All donors were Caucasian adults living in Nashville, Tennessee, USA. For unsorted samples, 75 million to 90 million PBMCs were counted, and genomic DNA was extracted using the QIAamp DNA Blood Mini kit. Blood was obtained by leukapheresis, after which PBMCs were separated by Ficoll-Histopaque density gradient centrifugation and cryopreserved in liquid nitrogen vapor phase. CDR1 SSHAT and CDR2 FNYEAQ were looked up in the germline V gene (reference sequence). The CDR3, cysteine through phenylalanine, is 15 amino acids long. CDR3 DNA is the only sequence kept; it has 45 bases, read in frame from the first base. Trimming at the junction amounts to 0 bases on V and 6 bases on J, and the germline ends lie 14 bases apart.

The sequenced sample consisted of PBMCs. The clonotype was recovered from a woman in her 40s in good health. Some clones in this sample may be carry-over from other donors' samples. The receptor chain draws on TRBV7-7 and TRBJ2-5, with the D gene tentatively TRBD1 or TRBD2, based on 6 matching bases in each. The CDR3 is CASSLAPGGDKTQYF. The base sequence is TGTGCCAGCAGCTTAGCGCCCGGGGGCGATAAGACCCAGTACTTC. With the rest looked up from the reference TRBV7-7 and TRBJ2-5 genes rather than sequenced, the full variable domain is GAGVSQSPRYKVTKRGQDVTLRCDPISSHATLYWYQQALGQGPEFLTYFNYEAQPDKSGLPSDRFSAERPEGSISTLTIQRTEQRDSAMYRCASSLAPGGDKTQYFGPGTRLLVL.